A selection of T cell receptor beta chains follows, all from one sample in a study of siplizumab effects on memory and regulatory T cells. Some clones are missing from TCRdb's copy, which holds only in-frame ones; the method was immunoSEQ multiplex PCR. The top ten hold about an eighth of the sample, which has 550 to 700 clones, approximately 62% seen once. These TCRs are of unknown antigen specificity. The sample was CFSE-low (dividing) CD4+ T cells sorted from an allogeneic mixed lymphocyte reaction. Receptor source: a human donor in good health; the cells came from an allogeneic mixed lymphocyte reaction. Both conserved end residues are part of each CDR3. The D gene is left open where the match is weak. The size field is filled for only some rows; it gives once, few, many or a size class.

TRBV5-1	.	TRBD2	TRBJ2-3	CASSLLGYSGDTQYF	TGCGCCAGCAGCTTGCTTGGGTATAGCGGGGATACGCAGTATTTT
TRBV6-5	.	.	TRBJ2-1	CASSYIGPVEQFF	TGTGCCAGCAGTTATATAGGGCCTGTTGAGCAGTTCTTC
TRBV29-1	.	TRBD1	TRBJ1-3	CSVASLIVGGQGDTIYF	TGCAGCGTTGCATCCTTGATCGTTGGGGGGCAGGGGGACACCATATATTTT
TRBV11-3	.	.	TRBJ1-2	CASSYGQPLYGYTF	TGTGCCAGCAGCTACGGACAGCCACTCTATGGCTACACCTTC
TRBV2	once	.	TRBJ1-5	CASSEDRGPQHF	TGTGCCAGCAGTGAAGATAGGGGGCCCCAGCATTTT
TRBV4-1	.	TRBD2	TRBJ2-2	CASSPTQRGSNTGELFF	TGCGCCAGCAGCCCTACCCAGCGGGGTTCGAACACCGGGGAGCTGTTTTTT
TRBV5-1	.	.	TRBJ2-4	CASSLINQRGNIQYF	TGCGCCAGCAGCTTGATCAACCAAAGGGGAAACATTCAGTACTTC
TRBV7-2	.	.	TRBJ2-2	CASSLFNTYTGELFF	TGTGCCAGCAGCTTATTTAACACTTACACCGGGGAGCTGTTTTTT
TRBV20-1	.	.	TRBJ2-3	CSASWGDTQYF	TGCAGTGCTAGTTGGGGAGATACGCAGTATTTT
TRBV27	.	.	TRBJ2-4	CASNEVVGVSQNIQYF	TGTGCCAGCAATGAGGTAGTGGGGGTTAGCCAAAACATTCAGTACTTC
TRBV18	.	.	TRBJ2-1	CASSPQLGSISPFF	TGTGCCAGCTCACCACAACTAGGTTCTATTTCTCCGTTCTTC
TRBV2	.	.	TRBJ1-5	CASSATTIRNQPQHF	TGTGCCAGCAGTGCCACAACGATTCGCAATCAGCCCCAGCATTTT
TRBV5-5	.	.	TRBJ2-7	CASSRPGPWSSEQYF	TGTGCCAGCAGTCGACCGGGACCCTGGTCCTCCGAGCAGTACTTC
TRBV18	.	TRBD2	TRBJ2-7	CASSPGLANSYEQYF	TGTGCCAGCTCACCGGGACTAGCGAACTCCTACGAGCAGTACTTC
TRBV29-1	.	.	TRBJ2-3	CSVLTRGMATDTQYF	TGCAGCGTCCTCACACGGGGTATGGCCACAGATACGCAGTATTTT
TRBV29-1	.	TRBD2	TRBJ2-7	CSVEDGPRASGKLGEQYF	TGCAGCGTTGAAGATGGACCGAGGGCTAGCGGGAAGCTGGGCGAGCAGTACTTC
TRBV5-1	few	TRBD1	TRBJ2-5	CASSPPTGGSGETQYF	TGCGCCAGCAGCCCCCCGACAGGGGGCTCAGGAGAGACCCAGTACTTC
TRBV6-4	.	.	TRBJ2-2	CASSDPGAGELFF	TGTGCCAGCAGTGATCCCGGGGCCGGGGAGCTGTTTTTT
TRBV7-8	.	.	TRBJ2-7	CASSFRVNEQYF	TGTGCCAGCAGCTTTAGGGTGAACGAGCAGTACTTC
TRBV6-1	once	.	TRBJ1-6	CASRVGSYNSPLHF	TGTGCCAGCAGGGTTGGCTCCTATAATTCACCCCTCCACTTT
TRBV27	.	.	TRBJ1-1	CASSLWGRGYGTEAFF	TGTGCCAGCAGTTTATGGGGGAGGGGGTACGGCACTGAAGCTTTCTTT
TRBV4-1	.	.	TRBJ1-3	CASSQNPTRSSGNTIYF	TGCGCCAGCAGCCAAAATCCTACACGGAGCTCTGGAAACACCATATATTTT
TRBV25-1	.	TRBD2	TRBJ2-7	CASSDRLAGYYEQYF	TGTGCCAGCAGTGACCGACTAGCGGGATATTACGAGCAGTACTTC
TRBV27	.	.	TRBJ1-3	CASSSPTVNSGNTIYF	TGTGCCAGCAGTTCGCCTACAGTGAACTCTGGAAACACCATATATTTT
TRBV5-4	few	.	TRBJ1-5	CASSLGGRTKREPQHF	TGTGCCAGCAGCTTGGGTGGACGGACGAAACGGGAGCCCCAGCATTTT
TRBV2	.	TRBD1	TRBJ1-5	CAMGTGVSQPQHF	TGTGCGATGGGGACAGGGGTATCTCAGCCCCAGCATTTT
TRBV28	.	.	TRBJ2-7	CASNDGTMIYEQYF	TGTGCCAGTAACGACGGGACCATGATCTACGAGCAGTACTTC
TRBV6-5	.	.	TRBJ2-7	CASGRGYEQYF	TGTGCCAGCGGCAGGGGCTACGAGCAGTACTTC
TRBV5-1	.	TRBD1	TRBJ1-1	CASSQGTGGGTEAFF	TGCGCCAGCAGCCAGGGGACAGGGGGTGGGACTGAAGCTTTCTTT
TRBV27	.	.	TRBJ1-6	CASSLSPGDSPLHF	TGTGCCAGCAGTTTATCCCCAGGGGACTCACCCCTCCACTTT
TRBV28	few	.	TRBJ1-2	CASSFRSYGYTF	TGTGCCAGCAGTTTTAGAAGCTATGGCTACACCTTC